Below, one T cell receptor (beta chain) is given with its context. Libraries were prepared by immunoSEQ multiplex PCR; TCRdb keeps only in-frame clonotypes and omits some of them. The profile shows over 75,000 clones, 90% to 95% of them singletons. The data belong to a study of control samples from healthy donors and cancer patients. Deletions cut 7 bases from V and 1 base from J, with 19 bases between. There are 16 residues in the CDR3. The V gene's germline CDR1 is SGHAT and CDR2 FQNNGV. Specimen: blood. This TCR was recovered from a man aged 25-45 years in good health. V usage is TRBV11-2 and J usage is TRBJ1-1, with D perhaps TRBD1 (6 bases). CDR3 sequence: CASKQLRGGTNTEAFF. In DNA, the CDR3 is TGTGCCAGCAAGCAGCTTAGGGGGGGTACGAACACTGAAGCTTTCTTT. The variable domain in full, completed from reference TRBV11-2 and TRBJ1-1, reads EAGVAQSPRYKIIEKRQSVAFWCNPISGHATLYWYQQILGQGPKLLIQFQNNGVVDDSQLPKDRFSAERLKGVDSTLKIQPAKLEDSAVYLCASKQLRGGTNTEAFFGQGTRLTVV.